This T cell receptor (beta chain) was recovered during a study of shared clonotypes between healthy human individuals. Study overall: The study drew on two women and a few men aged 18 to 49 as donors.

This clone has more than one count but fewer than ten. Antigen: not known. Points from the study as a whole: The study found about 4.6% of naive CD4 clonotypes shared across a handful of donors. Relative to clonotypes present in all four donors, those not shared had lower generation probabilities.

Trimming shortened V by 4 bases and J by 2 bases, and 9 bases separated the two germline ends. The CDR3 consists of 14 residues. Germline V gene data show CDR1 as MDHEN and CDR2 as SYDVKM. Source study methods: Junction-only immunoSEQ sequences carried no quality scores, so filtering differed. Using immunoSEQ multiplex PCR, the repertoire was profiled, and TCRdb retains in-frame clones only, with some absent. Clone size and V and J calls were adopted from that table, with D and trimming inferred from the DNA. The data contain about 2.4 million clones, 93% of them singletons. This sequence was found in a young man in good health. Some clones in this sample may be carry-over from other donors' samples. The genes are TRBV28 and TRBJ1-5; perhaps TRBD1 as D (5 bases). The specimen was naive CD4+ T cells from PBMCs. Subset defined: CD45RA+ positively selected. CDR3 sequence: CASSYQGGNQPQHF. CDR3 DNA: TGTGCCAGCAGTTATCAAGGGGGCAATCAGCCCCAGCATTTT.